The 17 T cell receptor beta chains reported below all come from one sample, sequenced in a study of T-cell reconstitution after alpha-beta-depleted transplantation in children. Preparation of the TCRbeta library was carried out with unique molecular identifiers. TCRdb re-derived calls from the PCR reads in MiXCR, one entry per CDR3 protein. The table includes 440,000 or so distinct CDR3 sequences, 11% detected once. Material: PBMCs from the stem cell graft donor, obtained from the stem cell graft. The source of these receptors is a human donor who donated a stem cell graft to a child with acute myeloid leukemia.

The chain combines TRBV4-3 with TRBJ2-7; D might be TRBD1 or TRBD2, each matching 5 bases. V dropped 0 bases and J dropped 0 bases, with 9 bases sitting between them. The CDR3 covers 15 residues. From germline, CDR1 is LGHNA and CDR2 YSLEER. CDR3 nucleotide sequence: TGCGCCAGCAGCCAAGATTCGAGGGGCTCCTACGAGCAGTACTTC. It codes for CASSQDSRGSYEQYF.

The chain carries TRBV10-3 and TRBJ1-1, with a possible D match to TRBD1 (5 bases). Germline-derived CDR1 and CDR2 are ENHRY and SYGVKD. This CDR3 spans 13 amino acids. Between the trimmed V and J ends, which lost 11 bases and 4 bases, there was a span of 17 bases. Here the CDR3 DNA reads TGTGCCGCACAGGAGAGCTCGGTCACTGAAGCTTTCTTT. Its translation is CAAQESSVTEAFF.

This CDR3 reads CASSPPTSGSGANVLTF. In nucleotides, the CDR3 is TGCGCCAGCAGCCCGCCGACAAGCGGCTCTGGGGCCAACGTCCTGACTTTC. The chain has TRBV5-1 and TRBJ2-6; perhaps TRBD2 as D (5 bases). V gave up 4 bases and J gave up 0 bases, with 14 bases separating them. CDR1 and CDR2 from the germline V gene are SGHRS and YFSETQ. The CDR3 length is 17 residues.

This clonotype was observed a handful of times. The chain carries TRBV25-1 and TRBJ1-1; maybe TRBD1 (5 bases). In germline, CDR1 is MGHDK, CDR2 SYGVNS. V was cut by 4 bases and J by 0 bases, with 9 bases left in between. There are 14 residues in the CDR3. The CDR3 loop reads CASSVRGLNTEAFF. DNA of the CDR3: TGTGCCAGCAGTGTGAGGGGATTGAACACTGAAGCTTTCTTT.

This sequence joins TRBV5-1 and TRBJ2-5; D possibly corresponds to TRBD2 (5 bases). The CDR3 extends over 15 amino acids. Trimming shortened V by 4 bases and J by 5 bases, and 18 bases separated the two germline ends. Germline V gene sequence: CDR1 SGHRS, CDR2 YFSETQ. CDR3 nucleotide sequence: TGCGCCAGCAGCCTGGCGCAGGCGGGTGGGGAGACCCAGTACTTC. Translated: CASSLAQAGGETQYF.

A few counts support this clonotype. The CDR3 loop is CASSSRDGGELFF. As DNA, the CDR3 is TGTGCCAGCAGTTCCAGGGATGGCGGGGAGCTGTTTTTT. The V and J genes are TRBV6-6 and TRBJ2-2; TRBD1 might be the D (5 bases). V was clipped by 4 bases and J by 7 bases, with 10 bases between them. This CDR3 has 13 amino acids. Germline CDR1 and CDR2: MNHNY and SVGAGI (reference sequence).

V is TRBV7-2 and J is TRBJ2-1; 8 bases agree with TRBD2. Germline V gene lookup returns CDR1 SGHTA and CDR2 FQGNSA. The V and J ends lost 3 bases and 6 bases, in that order; junction bases with no gene match: 4. This CDR3 region has 14 residues. For the CDR3, the DNA is TGTGCCAGCAGCTTCCGCGGGGGGCCCAATGAGCAGTTCTTC. Translated: CASSFRGGPNEQFF.

V gene TRBV11-3 combines with J gene TRBJ2-1; TRBD1 aligns across 7 bases. The CDR3 sequence is 17 residues long. Trimming removed 1 base from V and 2 bases from J; junction bases left unmatched: 8. Germline V gene data show CDR1 as SGHNT and CDR2 as YENEEA. CDR3 loop: CASSLGPGTDTYNEQFF. Written as DNA, the CDR3 is TGTGCCAGCAGCTTAGGGCCCGGGACAGACACCTACAATGAGCAGTTCTTC.

Points on this clonotype: A junction end diverges from the germline sequence, so it may reflect a read error. The chain joins TRBV20-1 to TRBJ2-7; TRBD2 matches 14 bases. This CDR3 has 17 amino acids. Germline V lookup: CDR1 DFQATT, CDR2 SNEGSKA (reference sequence). CDR3 loop: CCATPKGLAGVSYEQYF. CDR3 nucleotides: TGCTGTGCTACTCCGAAGGGACTAGCGGGAGTATCCTACGAGCAGTACTTC.

The chain carries TRBV7-6 and TRBJ1-4; 7 bases are a match to TRBD1. V shed 1 base, J shed 8 bases, and the junction held 10 bases outside the gene matches. Germline V gives CDR1 SGHVS, CDR2 FNYEAQ. The length of the CDR3 is 16 residues. This chain's CDR3 is CASSLEGWTGNEKLFF. CDR3 bases: TGTGCCAGCAGCTTAGAAGGCTGGACAGGAAACGAAAAACTGTTTTTT. The full variable domain, in which reference TRBV7-6 and TRBJ1-4 provide the parts outside the CDR3, is GAGVSQSPRYKVTKRGQDVALRCDPISGHVSLYWYRQALGQGPEFLTYFNYEAQQDKSGLPNDRFSAERPEGSISTLTIQRTEQRDSAMYRCASSLEGWTGNEKLFFGSGTQLSVL.

The chain links TRBV12-3 or TRBV12-4 to TRBJ1-4; D might be TRBD1 (5 bases). Trimming removed 4 bases at V and 7 bases at J, with 13 bases between. The CDR3 has 14 residues. CDR3 nucleotides: TGTGCCAGCAGTTGGAGGGGAGAAGGTGAAAAACTGTTTTTT. This sequence encodes CASSWRGEGEKLFF.

This clonotype was seen many times. The chain links TRBV20-1 to TRBJ1-1, with no clear D. Germline V gives CDR1 DFQATT, CDR2 SNEGSKA (reference sequence). This CDR3 spans 14 amino acids. V was shortened by 3 bases and J by 4 bases, with 15 bases between the two germline ends. CDR3 DNA: TGCAGTGCTAGTTTGGGCTTTCGGGGCACTGAAGCTTTCTTT. Encoded protein: CSASLGFRGTEAFF.

This clonotype was seen at least ten times. The CDR3 is CASSPGEGPRYQETQYF. The CDR3 bases are TGCGCCAGCAGCCCGGGCGAGGGGCCCCGGTACCAAGAGACCCAGTACTTC. This chain joins TRBV5-1 and TRBJ2-5, with D perhaps TRBD1 or TRBD2 (5 bases each). V was pared by 4 bases and J by 0 bases, with 19 bases between. This CDR3 has 17 residues. The germline gives CDR1 SGHRS, CDR2 YFSETQ.

This clonotype was observed at least ten times. V and J are TRBV5-1 and TRBJ2-7; 9 bases align to TRBD1. The V gene end was trimmed by 3 bases and the J gene end by 6 bases; junction bases not matched to a gene: 7. The CDR3 is made up of 14 amino acids. CDR1 and CDR2 from the germline V gene are SGHRS and YFSETQ. This CDR3 reads CASSSGQGTGEQYV. For the CDR3, the DNA is TGCGCCAGCAGCTCCGGACAGGGGACGGGCGAGCAGTACGTC.

The chain uses TRBV20-1 and TRBJ2-7; 12 nucleotides agree with TRBD2. V lost 6 bases and J lost 4; bases outside the gene matches: 7. The CDR3 covers 14 residues. Per germline, CDR1 DFQATT and CDR2 SNEGSKA (reference sequence). CDR3 region: CSAGLAGGPYEQYF. CDR3 nucleotide sequence: TGCAGTGCCGGGCTAGCGGGAGGGCCGTACGAGCAGTACTTC.

This clonotype was picked up a small number of times. The V gene is TRBV11-2, the J gene TRBJ1-2; 8 bases line up with TRBD1. The V gene end was trimmed by 2 bases and the J gene end by 6 bases; junction bases not matched to a gene: 14. Germline assignment: CDR1 SGHAT and CDR2 FQNNGV. The length of the CDR3 is 17 residues. The CDR3 DNA follows: TGTGCCAGCAGCTTAATCAGGGGGCCCAGGGTACGGAATGGCTACACCTTC. It yields the protein CASSLIRGPRVRNGYTF.

The chain employs TRBV10-3 and TRBJ2-5, with 8 bases aligning to TRBD2. The CDR3 covers 14 residues. CDR1 is ENHRY and CDR2 is SYGVKD in the germline V gene. Unmatched junction bases numbered 10, after V lost 8 bases and J lost 5 bases. CDR3 sequence reads: CAIGLAGKGETQYF. The CDR3 nucleotides are TGTGCCATCGGTCTAGCGGGCAAAGGGGAGACCCAGTACTTC.